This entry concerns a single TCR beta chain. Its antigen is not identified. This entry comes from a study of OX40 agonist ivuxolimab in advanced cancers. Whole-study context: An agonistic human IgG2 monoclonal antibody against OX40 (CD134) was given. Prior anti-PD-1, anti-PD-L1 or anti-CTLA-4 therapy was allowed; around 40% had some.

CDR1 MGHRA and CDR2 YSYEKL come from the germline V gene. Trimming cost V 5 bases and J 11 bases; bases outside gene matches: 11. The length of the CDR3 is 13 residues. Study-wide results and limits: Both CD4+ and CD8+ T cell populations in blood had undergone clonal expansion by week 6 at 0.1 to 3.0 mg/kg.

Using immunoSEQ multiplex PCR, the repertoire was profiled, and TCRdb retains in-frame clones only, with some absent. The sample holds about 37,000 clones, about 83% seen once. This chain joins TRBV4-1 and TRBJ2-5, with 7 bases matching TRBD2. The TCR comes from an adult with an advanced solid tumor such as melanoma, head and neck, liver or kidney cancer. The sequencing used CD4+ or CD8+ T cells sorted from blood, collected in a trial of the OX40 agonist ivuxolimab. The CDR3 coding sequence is TGCGCCAGCAGCTTTGGGGAGGGGCCAGAGCAGTACTTC. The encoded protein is CASSFGEGPEQYF.